Detailed here is one TCR beta chain. The data were obtained in a study of blood T cell repertoires in COVID-19. Background on the study: Acute and convalescent COVID-19 specimens originated in the United States, Italy and Spain. Sources were T cells, B-cell-depleted T cells, or PBMCs; the material itself was cDNA or gDNA.

Authors' processing steps: From reference gene primer amplification, estimates of nucleated cell counts were derived. Only in-frame clones appear in the TCRdb table, and some are missing; sequencing was by immunoSEQ multiplex PCR. D and trimming come from the DNA, and the V and J calls and clone size come from that table. The table lists a few hundred thousand clones, 89% of them singletons. V lost 3 bases and J 9 bases, leaving 12 bases between the germline ends. Germline V gene sequence: CDR1 LNHDA, CDR2 SQIVND (reference sequence). The CDR3 spans 13 residues. This TCR was recovered from a woman in her thirties or forties who had recovered from COVID-19. The chain uses TRBV19 and TRBJ2-1; D ambiguous. Source material: peripheral blood. Here the CDR3 reads CASSIASTLEQFF. The CDR3 nucleotides are TGTGCCAGTAGTATTGCGTCTACGCTTGAGCAGTTCTTC.